This entry is about one T cell receptor (beta chain). The antigen is undetermined. This sample is part of a study of cytomegalovirus exposure and HLA in healthy donors. Across the whole study: There were just under 400 genotyped donors. Of these, 81% fell in the genetic ancestry cluster associated with self-reported Caucasian donors. Study-level findings and limits: A later analysis associated 15,000 or so TCR beta sequences with HLA alleles at a 0.05 false discovery rate. Analysis performed later showed TCR beta chains linked to HLA being more clonally expanded than equally common others.

The PCR contained 60 Vbeta and 13 Jbeta primers. Profiled with immunoSEQ multiplex PCR; TCRdb holds only in-frame clones, not every one. The repertoire has under 110,000 clones, 60% to 85% of them found once; the top ten carry around 9.3%. Unmatched junction bases numbered 11, after V lost 5 bases and J lost 9 bases. CDR3 length: 14 residues. The germline CDR1 and CDR2 sequences are MDHEN and SYDVKM. Samples came from healthy bone marrow donors. Sample: PBMCs. The chain carries TRBV28 and TRBJ2-7, with 9 nucleotides matching TRBD1. This sequence was found in a man aged 45-60 years in good health and CMV-seronegative. CDR3: CASSTPGQGRAQYF. Written as DNA, the CDR3 is TGTGCCAGCAGTACCCCGGGACAGGGAAGGGCGCAGTACTTC.